This T cell receptor (beta chain) was recovered during a study of cytomegalovirus exposure and HLA in healthy donors. Findings and caveats of the study: For most subjects, TCR beta sequences were reported to predict HLA-A and HLA-B alleles with accuracy. Specificity of three CMV-associated chains for CMV antigens was verified in vitro. In presence/absence analyses, roughly uniform sequencing depth across donors was assumed.

In the PCR, 60 Vbeta and 13 Jbeta primers were used. Profiling relied on immunoSEQ multiplex PCR, and the TCRdb table lists in-frame clones only, not all of them. This table has around 150,000 clones, just under 85% appearing once. Germline V gene sequence: CDR1 SGDLS, CDR2 YYNGEE. Trimming took 4 bases from V and 8 from J; bases not matched to a gene: 5. CDR3 length: 15 amino acids. About this clone itself: As yet, its antigen is unknown.

Sequencing was carried out using PBMCs. The chain links TRBV9 to TRBJ2-1; 14 positions agree with TRBD2. The receptor was derived from a man aged 35 to 55 in good health and CMV-seropositive. Here the CDR3 DNA reads TGTGCCAGCAGCTCGACTAGCGGGAGGGCCTATGAGCAGTTCTTC. Translating gives CASSSTSGRAYEQFF.